This TCR beta chain originates from a study of T-cell memory formation after mild COVID-19. Background on the study: The TCR clusters were mostly specific to one donor.

TCRdb independently ran MiXCR on the 5' RACE reads; one entry per CDR3 protein. The sample holds around 450,000 distinct CDR3 sequences; 20% to 30% are singletons and the top ten take around 8.7%. This clonotype was seen only a few times. The CDR3 is made up of 14 amino acids. The V and J ends lost 5 bases and 2 bases respectively, with 13 bases between them. Germline V CDR1 and CDR2: SGHRS, YFSETQ. Sequenced sample: PBMCs or a T cell subset sorted from them (not recorded which). The chain has TRBV5-1 and TRBJ2-5; no definite D call. This receptor was taken from an adult woman who had mild COVID-19 (a few samples of this study predate the infection). Cell type and time point are not known. CDR3 in amino acids: CASRRTREQETQYF. CDR3 coding DNA: TGCGCCAGCAGACGGACCCGAGAGCAAGAGACCCAGTACTTC.